These 26 T cell receptor beta chains came from one sample sequenced in a study of shared clonotypes between healthy human individuals. Using immunoSEQ multiplex PCR, the repertoire was profiled, and TCRdb retains in-frame clones only, with some absent. Of millions of clones in the sample, 90% to 95% are singletons; the top ten hold around 0.13%. What was sequenced was naive CD4+ T cells sorted from blood. Subset specified: CD45RA+ positively selected. The receptors come from a man in his late teens or twenties in good health.

The CDR3 sequence is CASSNRDRGSSPLHF. For the CDR3, the DNA is TGTGCCAGCAGCAACCGGGACAGGGGTAGTTCACCCCTCCACTTT. The chain joins TRBV6-5 to TRBJ1-6; TRBD1 matches 10 bases. Trimming took 6 bases from V and 9 from J; bases not matched to a gene: 8. The CDR3 has 15 amino acids. Germline lookup yields CDR1 MNHEY and CDR2 SVGAGI.

The chain uses TRBV4-1 and TRBJ1-1; 8 bases fit TRBD1. The CDR3 sequence is 19 residues long. Germline assignment: CDR1 MGHRA and CDR2 YSYEKL. The V gene end was trimmed by 1 base and the J gene end by 0 bases; junction bases not matched to a gene: 13. The CDR3 region is CASSQAPQGVKTMNTEAFF. In DNA, the CDR3 is TGCGCCAGCAGCCAAGCCCCACAGGGGGTCAAAACCATGAACACTGAAGCTTTCTTT.

The gene calls are TRBV6-1 and TRBJ1-2; D is unclear. The V end lost 4 bases, the J end lost 0 bases, and 12 bases lay between the germline ends. The CDR3 length is 15 residues. Germline CDR1 reads MNHNS; CDR2 reads SASEGT. The CDR3 protein is CASSVALGANYGYTF. CDR3 DNA: TGTGCCAGCAGTGTAGCTCTAGGAGCTAACTATGGCTACACCTTC.

The CDR3 nucleotides read TGTGCCAGCAGCGACGGACCCGGGGAGACCCAGTACTTC. Amino acids: CASSDGPGETQYF. The J gene is TRBJ2-5, the V gene TRBV7-2; no reliable D call. The CDR3 covers 13 residues. CDR1 SGHTA and CDR2 FQGNSA come from the germline V gene. V was pared by 5 bases and J by 5 bases, with 12 bases between. The full variable domain, in which reference TRBV7-2 and TRBJ2-5 provide the parts outside the CDR3, is GAGVSQSPSNKVTEKGKDVELRCDPISGHTALYWYRQSLGQGLEFLIYFQGNSAPDKSGLPSDRFSAERTGGSVSTLTIQRTQQEDSAVYLCASSDGPGETQYFGPGTRLLVL.

This clone was counted a single time. The rearrangement links TRBV6-1 to TRBJ2-2; 10 positions match TRBD1. V was clipped by 3 bases and J by 4 bases; unmatched bases: 5. This CDR3 is 16 amino acids long. The germline V gene has CDR1 MNHNS and CDR2 SASEGT. The CDR3 nucleotides read TGTGCCAGCAGTGAGGACAGGGGGATCTCCACCGGGGAGCTGTTTTTT. It encodes CASSEDRGISTGELFF.

This chain joins TRBV10-3 and TRBJ2-1; 8 nucleotides align to TRBD1. This CDR3 is 14 amino acids long. Per germline, CDR1 ENHRY and CDR2 SYGVKD. With V trimmed by 7 bases and J by 7 bases, 9 bases remained unmatched. CDR3 coding DNA: TGTGCCATCAAGGCCCGGCAGGGGGCTAATGAGCAGTTCTTC. It yields the protein CAIKARQGANEQFF.

This clone has just one count. The chain links TRBV19 to TRBJ2-5, with 7 positions matching TRBD2. J was trimmed by 3 bases and V by 5 bases; bases with no gene match: 12. Germline-derived CDR1 and CDR2 are LNHDA and SQIVND (reference sequence). This CDR3 spans 16 amino acids. The CDR3 region is CASSLPGGVCEETQYF. Written as DNA, the CDR3 is TGTGCCAGTAGTCTACCGGGAGGAGTTTGTGAAGAGACCCAGTACTTC.

This sequence joins TRBV6-1 and TRBJ1-4; possible D gene TRBD1, 6 bases. Germline V gene data show CDR1 as MNHNS and CDR2 as SASEGT. The CDR3 runs to 16 residues. The V gene lost 0 bases and the J gene lost 5 bases, with 13 bases spanning the gap. The CDR3 loop is CASSEAVRGPNEKLFF. The DNA for the CDR3 is TGTGCCAGCAGTGAAGCTGTCAGGGGACCAAATGAAAAACTGTTTTTT.

The rearrangement joins TRBV28 to TRBJ2-7; D tentatively fits TRBD1 or TRBD2 (5 bases each). CDR3 length equals 14 residues. Germline CDR1 and CDR2: MDHEN and SYDVKM. V shed 4 bases and J shed 5 bases, with 15 bases lying between them. CDR3: CASSWYGTSDEQYF. The CDR3 nucleotides are TGTGCCAGCAGTTGGTACGGGACGAGCGACGAGCAGTACTTC.

The V call is TRBV10-3, the J call TRBJ1-1, with 9 bases that match TRBD1. The CDR3 is 14 residues long. Germline V gene lookup returns CDR1 ENHRY and CDR2 SYGVKD. The V and J ends lost 8 bases and 4 bases, in that order; junction bases with no gene match: 8. The CDR3 loop reads CAIARTGEGTEAFF. The CDR3 DNA reads as TGTGCCATCGCCCGGACAGGGGAGGGCACTGAAGCTTTCTTT.

DNA of the CDR3: TGTGCCAGCAGCTTAGAAATTGCGGTTATGAACACTGAAGCTTTCTTT. Its protein is CASSLEIAVMNTEAFF. This chain connects TRBV7-9 to TRBJ1-1, with unresolved D. The CDR3 sequence is 16 residues long. Trimming pared 1 base from V and 0 bases from J, leaving 12 bases between. Germline CDR1 and CDR2: SEHNR and FQNEAQ (reference sequence).

This chain links TRBV6-1 with TRBJ2-7, with D perhaps given as TRBD1 or TRBD2 (5 bases each). Germline V gene data show CDR1 as MNHNS and CDR2 as SASEGT. V was shortened by 4 bases and J by 6 bases, with 19 bases between the two germline ends. The CDR3 is 15 residues long. The CDR3: CASSAGTGVPREQYF. DNA of the CDR3: TGTGCCAGCAGTGCGGGAACAGGCGTTCCCCGCGAGCAGTACTTC.

The table lists this clone with many counts. The same CDR3 arises from other DNA sequences in this sample as well. The rearrangement uses TRBV30 and TRBJ1-5; D is perhaps TRBD1 (5 bases). Germline CDR1 is GTSNPN and CDR2 is SVGIG (reference sequence). The ends were cut back, 2 bases at V and 6 bases at J, with 14 bases in the middle. The CDR3 totals 14 residues. The CDR3 here is CAWSTDTEGQPQHF. CDR3 DNA: TGTGCCTGGAGTACGGACACGGAGGGTCAGCCCCAGCATTTT.

Of note for this clone: One end of the junction varies from germline; a read error may be responsible. The V and J genes are TRBV5-4 and TRBJ1-4; TRBD1 is a possible D gene (5 bases). The V gene's germline CDR1 is SGHNT and CDR2 YYREEE (reference sequence). CDR3 length: 13 residues. CDR3 loop: CATSGGGNEKLFF. Here the CDR3 DNA reads TGTGCCACCAGCGGGGGAGGGAATGAAAAACTGTTTTTT.

The rearrangement uses TRBV7-2 and TRBJ2-1, with a weak D call TRBD2 (6 bases). The CDR3 extends over 14 amino acids. From germline, CDR1 is SGHTA and CDR2 FQGNSA. With 3 bases removed from V and 6 bases from J, the gap between germline ends came to 12 bases. The CDR3 loop is CASSFTGLRNEQFF. Here the CDR3 DNA reads TGTGCCAGCAGCTTTACGGGACTCCGCAATGAGCAGTTCTTC.

V and J are TRBV7-3 and TRBJ2-1; D tentatively reads TRBD1 or TRBD2 (5 bases each). Germline values: CDR1 SGHTA, CDR2 FQGTGA. V lost 3 bases to trimming and J lost 8 bases, with 14 bases between them. The CDR3 spans 14 residues. The CDR3 bases are TGTGCCAGCAGCTTCGGCAGGGCGGGCGATGAGCAGTTCTTC. This sequence encodes CASSFGRAGDEQFF. Drawing the rest from reference TRBV7-3 and TRBJ2-1, the complete variable domain is GAGVSQTPSNKVTEKGKYVELRCDPISGHTALYWYRQSLGQGPEFLIYFQGTGAADDSGLPNDRFFAVRPEGSVSTLKIQRTERGDSAVYLCASSFGRAGDEQFFGPGTRLTVL.

The chain links TRBV19 to TRBJ1-2; the match to TRBD1 covers 7 bases. V trimming: 6 bases; J trimming: 8 bases; junction bases outside the gene matches: 6. Germline CDR1 and CDR2: LNHDA and SQIVND (reference sequence). The CDR3 is 12 amino acids. This chain's CDR3 is CASRQGIEGYTF. The CDR3 DNA reads TGTGCCAGTAGACAGGGGATTGAGGGCTACACCTTC.

The chain uses TRBV18 and TRBJ2-3; possible D gene TRBD2, 6 bases. With 4 bases removed from V and 4 bases from J, the gap between germline ends came to 18 bases. Per germline, CDR1 KGHSH and CDR2 LQKENI. The CDR3 consists of 16 residues. The DNA of the CDR3 is TGTGCCAGCTCACTAACGGGGACTCCCCGACCAGATACGCAGTATTTT. The encoded protein is CASSLTGTPRPDTQYF.

The chain couples TRBV25-1 to TRBJ1-2; a possible D gene is TRBD1 (6 bases). V shed 1 base and J shed 2 bases, with 11 bases lying between them. Germline CDR1 is MGHDK and CDR2 is SYGVNS. The CDR3 loop spans 15 amino acids. Here the CDR3 reads CASSESGGVNYGYTF. CDR3 bases: TGTGCCAGCAGTGAATCCGGGGGCGTGAACTATGGCTACACCTTC.

The V call is TRBV28, the J call TRBJ1-4, with 7 positions matching TRBD1. CDR1 and CDR2 (germline): MDHEN, SYDVKM. Trimming removed 5 bases from V and 5 bases from J; junction bases left unmatched: 8. The CDR3 totals 15 residues. CDR3 nucleotides: TGTGCCAGCAGTCCTAGCCCGGGACAGAATGAAAAACTGTTTTTT. It translates to CASSPSPGQNEKLFF.

This chain joins TRBV7-8 and TRBJ1-6; D is unclear. This CDR3 region has 13 residues. V was trimmed by 5 bases and J by 6 bases, leaving 8 bases between them. Germline lookup yields CDR1 SGHVS and CDR2 FQNEAQ. Written as DNA, the CDR3 is TGTGCCAGCAGCCTGATTAGTAATTCACCCCTCCACTTT. This gives the protein CASSLISNSPLHF.

The chain couples TRBV19 to TRBJ1-5, with TRBD1 matching over 7 bases. Germline V CDR1 and CDR2: LNHDA, SQIVND (reference sequence). This CDR3 is 14 amino acids long. V dropped 6 bases and J dropped 3; count of bases not matched to a gene: 5. The CDR3 DNA follows: TGTGCCAGTAGCCAAGACAGGGCCAATCAGCCCCAGCATTTT. Residues: CASSQDRANQPQHF.

This chain joins TRBV7-2 and TRBJ2-7; D tentatively fits TRBD1 or TRBD2 (6 bases each). Germline CDR1 reads SGHTA; CDR2 reads FQGNSA. This CDR3 comprises 14 residues. V lost 2 bases and J lost 6, with 14 bases in between. The CDR3 loop is CASSLSGGGGEQYF. In DNA form, the CDR3 reads TGTGCCAGCAGCTTATCCGGGGGCGGAGGCGAGCAGTACTTC.

The chain couples TRBV28 to TRBJ1-1; D might be TRBD1 (5 bases). Germline assignment: CDR1 MDHEN and CDR2 SYDVKM. Trimming shortened V by 10 bases and J by 1 base, and 16 bases separated the two germline ends. The CDR3 covers 14 residues. Written as DNA, the CDR3 is TGTGCCACCCAGGGAAACTTCCCGAACACTGAAGCTTTCTTT. Its translation: CATQGNFPNTEAFF.

On this clone itself: Different DNA sequences within this sample yield the same CDR3. The chain employs TRBV25-1 and TRBJ2-7; D is undetermined. The V end lost 4 bases, the J end lost 4 bases, and 5 bases lay between the germline ends. The CDR3 sequence is 11 residues long. Germline values: CDR1 MGHDK, CDR2 SYGVNS. DNA for the CDR3: TGTGCCAGCAGTGGAGGATACGAGCAGTACTTC. Translating gives CASSGGYEQYF.

CDR3: CASSPRGGSFEQFF. CDR3 nucleotides: TGTGCCAGCAGCCCGAGGGGGGGTTCGTTTGAGCAGTTCTTC. This sequence joins TRBV7-9 and TRBJ2-1; D is possibly TRBD2 (7 bases). The V gene lost 5 bases and the J gene lost 9 bases, with 17 bases spanning the gap. Germline V CDR1 and CDR2: SEHNR, FQNEAQ (reference sequence). This CDR3 is built from 14 residues.